The 13 T cell receptor beta chains below were found in one sample sequenced in a study of T cell repertoires in cytomegalovirus infection (dated by TCRdb to the late 2010s). The listed sequencing device is Illumina HiSeq 1500. The public reads were run again by TCRdb, first through fastp at Q25 and then through MiXCR, and only productive beta chains were kept. One record per CDR3 amino acid sequence lists the most common genes and DNA. The sample has nearly 650,000 distinct CDR3 sequences on record, more than 20% of them singletons. Of the sample, roughly 8% falls within the top ten clones. The sample was CD8+ T cells from PBMCs. The receptors were sampled from a human donor in good health (CMV status not recorded). Some clones in this sample may be carry-over from other donors' samples.

This clonotype has at least ten counts. V is TRBV4-1 and J is TRBJ2-4; tentatively, D is TRBD1 or TRBD2 (6 bases each). V lost 3 bases, J lost 3 bases, and 12 bases lay in between. CDR1 is MGHRA, CDR2 YSYEKL, per germline. The CDR3 has 15 amino acids. The CDR3 region has the DNA TGCGCCAGCAGCCAGTTACAGGGAGGCAAAAACATTCAGTACTTC. As protein: CASSQLQGGKNIQYF.

This clonotype was detected many times. The genes are TRBV14 and TRBJ2-1, with TRBD2 matching over 8 bases. Germline CDR1 and CDR2: SGHDN and FVKESK. The CDR3 length is 15 residues. V lost 4 bases and J lost 6; bases outside the gene matches: 8. The CDR3 here is CASSPPGGGPNEQFF. The CDR3 nucleotides are TGTGCCAGCAGCCCCCCGGGGGGGGGGCCCAATGAGCAGTTCTTC.

This clonotype was detected only a few times. This sequence joins TRBV20-1 and TRBJ1-1; D gene unclear. V was shortened by 6 bases and J by 0 bases, with 11 bases between the two germline ends. Looked up from germline, CDR1 is DFQATT and CDR2 is SNEGSKA (reference sequence). This CDR3 spans 13 amino acids. This chain's CDR3 is CSAHDTVNTEAFF. The CDR3 DNA reads as TGCAGTGCCCATGACACTGTGAACACTGAAGCTTTCTTT.

V usage is TRBV4-1 and J usage is TRBJ1-1, with a tentative D call TRBD1 (6 bases). CDR3 length: 16 residues. Germline loops: CDR1 MGHRA, CDR2 YSYEKL. V lost 4 bases and J 0 bases, leaving 15 bases between the germline ends. CDR3 loop: CASSLRTEQMNTEAFF. The CDR3 bases are TGCGCCAGCAGCCTCCGGACAGAACAGATGAACACTGAAGCTTTCTTT.

This clonotype was detected ten times or more. The chain carries TRBV14 and TRBJ2-1; possibly TRBD1 or TRBD2 for D (5 bases each). Trimming cost V 1 base and J 7 bases, with 17 bases left between them. The CDR3 totals 16 residues. Looked up from germline, CDR1 is SGHDN and CDR2 is FVKESK. The DNA for the CDR3 is TGTGCCAGCAGCCAAGTTGAGGGGCTTATGAGGAATGAGCAGTTCTTC. This sequence encodes CASSQVEGLMRNEQFF.

Only a few counts were recorded for this clonotype. CDR3 sequence: CASSSLAGTFGYEQYV. DNA of the CDR3: TGTGCCAGCAGCTCCCTAGCCGGGACATTTGGATACGAGCAGTACGTC. The rearrangement links TRBV11-2 to TRBJ2-7; D may be TRBD1 (6 bases). The CDR3 covers 16 residues. V gave up 4 bases and J gave up 4 bases, with 20 bases separating them. Germline values: CDR1 SGHAT, CDR2 FQNNGV.

This clonotype has at least ten counts. The V gene is TRBV7-9, the J gene TRBJ2-5; the match to TRBD1 covers 10 bases. Germline loops: CDR1 SEHNR, CDR2 FQNEAQ (reference sequence). J was trimmed by 5 bases and V by 5 bases; bases with no gene match: 11. The CDR3 is made up of 16 amino acids. The CDR3 nucleotides are TGTGCCAGCAGCCCTCCTAGCCGGACAGGGGGTGAGACCCAGTACTTC. It is translated as CASSPPSRTGGETQYF.

The V and J genes are TRBV7-9 and TRBJ1-2; perhaps TRBD1 as D (5 bases). In germline, CDR1 is SEHNR, CDR2 FQNEAQ (reference sequence). This CDR3 contains 15 residues. V shed 5 bases and J shed 0 bases, with 13 bases lying between them. The CDR3 nucleotides are TGTGCCAGCAGCCCTCAGACAGTTTCTAACTATGGCTACACCTTC. It yields the protein CASSPQTVSNYGYTF.

This clonotype was seen a few times. This chain uses TRBV2 with TRBJ1-2, with D unclear. V was pared by 11 bases and J by 4 bases, with 14 bases between. Germline V gene sequence: CDR1 SNHLY, CDR2 FYNNEI. This CDR3 comprises 12 residues. CDR3 loop: CAPSEGLYGYTF. In DNA, the CDR3 is TGTGCCCCCTCGGAAGGACTCTATGGCTACACCTTC.

This clonotype turned up a few times. V gene TRBV14 combines with J gene TRBJ2-5, with no clear D. V lost 3 bases to trimming and J lost 7 bases, with 15 bases between them. The CDR3 is 14 residues long. Germline-derived CDR1 and CDR2 are SGHDN and FVKESK. In DNA form, the CDR3 reads TGTGCCAGCAGCCATGATGTTGGGGTCGGGACCCAGTACTTC. Amino acids: CASSHDVGVGTQYF.

The table lists this clonotype with many counts. The chain recombines TRBV7-9 with TRBJ1-3; 8 nucleotides agree with TRBD1. V trimming: 2 bases; J trimming: 3 bases; junction bases outside the gene matches: 12. There are 18 residues in the CDR3. Germline CDR1 reads SEHNR; CDR2 reads FQNEAQ (reference sequence). CDR3 nucleotides: TGTGCCAGCAGCTTATTCATCAGAGGACAGGGTGTTGGAAACACCATATATTTT. Translated, it gives CASSLFIRGQGVGNTIYF. Full variable domain (remainder filled in from reference TRBV7-9 and TRBJ1-3): DTGVSQNPRHKITKRGQNVTFRCDPISEHNRLYWYRQTLGQGPEFLTYFQNEAQLEKSRLLSDRFSAERPKGSFSTLEIQRTEQGDSAMYLCASSLFIRGQGVGNTIYFGEGSWLTVV.

V and J are TRBV5-8 and TRBJ2-3; 10 nucleotides match TRBD1. Germline trimming cut 3 bases from V and 4 bases from J; bases unmatched to any gene: 11. The CDR3 totals 17 residues. Germline V lookup: CDR1 SGHTS, CDR2 YDEGEE. CDR3: CASSSSRTGGKSDTQYF. The CDR3 nucleotides read TGTGCCAGCAGCTCGAGCCGGACAGGGGGGAAGTCAGATACGCAGTATTTT.

The rearrangement joins TRBV7-3 to TRBJ2-1; D is tentatively TRBD1 or TRBD2 (5 bases each). V lost 5 bases, J lost 7 bases, and 9 bases lay in between. Germline assignment: CDR1 SGHTA and CDR2 FQGTGA. CDR3 length: 12 residues. Written as DNA, the CDR3 is TGTGCCAGCAGCCGGGACGTTAATGAGCAGTTCTTC. It translates to CASSRDVNEQFF.